This T cell receptor beta chain is drawn from a study of cytomegalovirus exposure and HLA in healthy donors. Notes on this clone: The antigen is unknown.

This CDR3 spans 16 amino acids. In germline, CDR1 is SGDLS, CDR2 YYNGEE. The V and J ends lost 2 bases and 4 bases, in that order; junction bases with no gene match: 8. Study conclusions and caveats: Specific recognition of CMV antigens was confirmed in vitro for a few chains (all CMV-associated).

The PCR used 60 Vbeta and 13 Jbeta primers. Repertoires were generated with immunoSEQ multiplex PCR, while TCRdb's copy carries only in-frame clones and drops some. The data contain roughly 190,000 clones, around four fifths of them singletons. The sequence derives from a man in his forties in good health and CMV-seropositive. The sample consisted of PBMCs. V usage is TRBV9 and J usage is TRBJ2-3, with 9 positions matching TRBD1. The DNA of the CDR3 is TGTGCCAGCAGCGTTACCGGGACAGGGAGCGCAGATACGCAGTATTTT. It specifies CASSVTGTGSADTQYF.